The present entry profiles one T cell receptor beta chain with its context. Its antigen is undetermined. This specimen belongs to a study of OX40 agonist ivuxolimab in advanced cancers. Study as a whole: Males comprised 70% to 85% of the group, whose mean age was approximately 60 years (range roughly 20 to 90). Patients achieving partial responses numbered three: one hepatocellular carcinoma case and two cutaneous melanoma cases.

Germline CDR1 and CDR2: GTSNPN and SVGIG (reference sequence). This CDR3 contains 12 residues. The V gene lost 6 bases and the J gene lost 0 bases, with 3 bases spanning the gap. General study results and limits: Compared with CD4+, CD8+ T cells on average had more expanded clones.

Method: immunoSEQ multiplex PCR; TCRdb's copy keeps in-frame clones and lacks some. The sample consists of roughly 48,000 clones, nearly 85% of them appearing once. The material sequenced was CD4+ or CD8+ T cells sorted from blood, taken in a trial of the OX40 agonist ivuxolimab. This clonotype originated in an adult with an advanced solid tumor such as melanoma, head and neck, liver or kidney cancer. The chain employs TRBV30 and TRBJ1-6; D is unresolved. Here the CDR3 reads CACGSYNSPLHF. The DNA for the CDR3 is TGTGCCTGTGGCTCCTATAATTCACCCCTCCACTTT.